This TCR beta chain emerged from a study of blood T cell repertoires in COVID-19. Study information: T cells, B-cell-depleted T cells, or PBMCs supplied cDNA or gDNA.

Looked up from germline, CDR1 is LGHDT and CDR2 is YNNKEL (reference sequence). V dropped 4 bases and J dropped 1; count of bases not matched to a gene: 6. The CDR3 is made up of 16 amino acids. Seattle's cohort entered during active infection and was followed longitudinally. As handled by the study authors: Nucleated cell number was recorded as an estimate derived from reference gene primer amplification. The method was immunoSEQ multiplex PCR; TCRdb's version includes in-frame clones alone and lacks a portion of them. V and J calls and clone size are given by that table; D and trimming were obtained from the DNA. The sample has 150,000 to 200,000 clones; over 80% are singletons.

The chain uses TRBV3-1 (or the pseudogene TRBV3-2) and TRBJ2-1; 8 bases are a match to TRBD2. The origin of this receptor is a man aged 30 to 39 with COVID-19, enrolled during active disease. The sample comprised peripheral blood. CDR3: CASSPPRGGSYNEQFF. The CDR3 region has the DNA TGTGCCAGCAGCCCACCCCGGGGGGGGTCCTACAATGAGCAGTTCTTC.